Described below is a single T cell receptor (beta chain) sequence and its context. Method: immunoSEQ multiplex PCR; TCRdb's copy keeps in-frame clones and lacks some. The table records 250,000 or so clones, about 87% of them present only once. The sample comes from a study of blood T cell repertoires in COVID-19. In the study overall: Samples of COVID-19 (acute and convalescent) were obtained from the United States, Italy and Spain. PBMCs, B-cell-depleted T cells, or T cells were the source of the cDNA or gDNA that made up the material.

The V end was cut by 1 base, the J end by 4 bases, with 15 bases between. Germline V lookup: CDR1 SGHVS, CDR2 FNYEAQ. CDR3 length: 16 amino acids. Participants came from fewer than 25 US areas, aged about 18 to 95 years. In the 2 weeks before study entry, exposed participants met a COVID-19 case, which was PCR-confirmed or clinician-diagnosed. The chain couples TRBV7-6 to TRBJ2-3, with unresolved D. The TCR sequence derives from a middle-aged woman who had been exposed to COVID-19. Source material: PBMCs or T cells enriched from blood (not recorded which). The CDR3, as DNA: TGTGCCAGCAGCTTAGAAGTCGGGTTTGGTGCAGATACGCAGTATTTT. Translation gives CASSLEVGFGADTQYF. The entire variable domain, with the rest obtained from reference TRBV7-6 and TRBJ2-3, is as follows: GAGVSQSPRYKVTKRGQDVALRCDPISGHVSLYWYRQALGQGPEFLTYFNYEAQQDKSGLPNDRFSAERPEGSISTLTIQRTEQRDSAMYRCASSLEVGFGADTQYFGPGTRLTVL.